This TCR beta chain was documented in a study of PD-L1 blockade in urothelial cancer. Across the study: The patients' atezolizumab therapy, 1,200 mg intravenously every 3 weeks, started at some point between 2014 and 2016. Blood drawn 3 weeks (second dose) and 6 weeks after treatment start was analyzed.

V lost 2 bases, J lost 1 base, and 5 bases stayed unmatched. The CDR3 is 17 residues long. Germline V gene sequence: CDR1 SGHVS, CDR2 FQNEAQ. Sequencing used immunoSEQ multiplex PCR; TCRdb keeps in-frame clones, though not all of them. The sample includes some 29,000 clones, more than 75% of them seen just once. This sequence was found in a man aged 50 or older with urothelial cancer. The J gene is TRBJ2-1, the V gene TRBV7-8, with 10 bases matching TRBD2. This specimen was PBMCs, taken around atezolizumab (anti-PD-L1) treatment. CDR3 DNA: TGTGCCAGCAGCTTAAGGCTAGCGGGAGTGTCCTACAATGAGCAGTTCTTC. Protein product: CASSLRLAGVSYNEQFF.